The 26 T cell receptor beta chains below all came from one sample that was sequenced in a study of cytomegalovirus exposure and HLA in healthy donors. PCR primers comprised 60 Vbeta and 13 Jbeta primers. This table comes from immunoSEQ multiplex PCR, and its TCRdb copy is limited to in-frame clones, with some not included. Of approximately 170,000 clones in the sample, 73% were seen once. The sequencing sample was made of PBMCs. These receptors originate from a woman younger than 35 in good health and CMV-seropositive.

Remarks on this clone: The sample contains more than one DNA sequence encoding this CDR3. V and J are TRBV5-6 and TRBJ2-2; 9 bases are shared with TRBD1. Germline trimming cut 4 bases from V and 5 bases from J; bases unmatched to any gene: 12. Germline loops: CDR1 SGHDT, CDR2 YYEEEE. This CDR3 is 17 amino acids long. CDR3 region: CASSILQGQGGTGELFF. In DNA form, the CDR3 reads TGTGCCAGCAGCATACTCCAGGGACAGGGTGGTACCGGGGAGCTGTTTTTT.

CDR3 sequence reads: CASSVGGTGGFKGYTF. The CDR3 region has the DNA TGTGCCAGCAGCGTAGGAGGTACAGGGGGGTTTAAAGGCTACACCTTC. The chain links TRBV9 to TRBJ1-2; TRBD1 matches at 8 bases. The CDR3 sequence is 16 residues long. V was clipped by 0 bases and J by 8 bases; unmatched bases: 12. The germline V gene encodes CDR1 SGDLS and CDR2 YYNGEE.

The chain couples TRBV19 to TRBJ2-5, with TRBD2 as a possible D gene (6 bases). The length of the CDR3 is 15 residues. V shed 10 bases and J shed 0 bases, with 18 bases lying between them. Germline V lookup: CDR1 LNHDA, CDR2 SQIVND (reference sequence). The CDR3 DNA reads as TGTGCCACCTCTTCCCCGGGACTGAACCAAGAGACCCAGTACTTC. It specifies CATSSPGLNQETQYF.

The chain is built from TRBV29-1 and TRBJ2-2; tentatively, D is TRBD1 (5 bases). Trimming stripped 7 bases from V and 4 bases from J, with 16 bases between. The CDR3 is 14 residues long. Germline CDR1 is SQVTM and CDR2 is ANQGSEA. This CDR3 reads CSGKGVGATGELFF. Here the CDR3 DNA reads TGCAGCGGAAAAGGGGTTGGGGCCACCGGGGAGCTGTTTTTT.

The rearrangement joins TRBV28 to TRBJ1-1; D remains unclear. V was shortened by 7 bases and J by 10 bases, with 13 bases between the two germline ends. CDR1 is MDHEN and CDR2 is SYDVKM in the germline V gene. CDR3 length: 11 amino acids. The CDR3 loop reads CASNSLGRAFF. CDR3 bases: TGTGCCAGCAACTCATTGGGGAGAGCTTTCTTT.

For the CDR3, the DNA is TGTGCCAGCAGTTTTCGGGGGGCCACAGATACGCAGTATTTT. This codes for CASSFRGATDTQYF. The V and J genes are TRBV7-3 and TRBJ2-3; a weak D match, TRBD2 (7 bases). The germline V gene encodes CDR1 SGHTA and CDR2 FQGTGA. The CDR3 spans 14 residues. Trimming shortened V by 6 bases and J by 2 bases, and 12 bases separated the two germline ends.

The rearrangement joins TRBV7-9 to TRBJ1-2, with D perhaps TRBD1 (5 bases). CDR3 length: 15 residues. Germline V gene data show CDR1 as SEHNR and CDR2 as FQNEAQ (reference sequence). V dropped 4 bases and J dropped 1 base, with 13 bases sitting between them. The CDR3 DNA sequence: TGTGCCAGCAGCTCCCCGGACATGTTTAACTATGGCTACACCTTC. Its protein is CASSSPDMFNYGYTF.

This clone occurred a few times. The chain combines TRBV7-2 with TRBJ1-1; TRBD1 agrees at 7 bases. Germline lookup yields CDR1 SGHTA and CDR2 FQGNSA. The CDR3 runs to 17 residues. The junction had 16 bases not matched to a gene; V was cut back by 2 bases and J by 7 bases. The CDR3 nucleotides are TGTGCCAGCAGCTTACTGAAGTCGACAGGGTTTATACGTGAAGCTTTCTTT. Residues: CASSLLKSTGFIREAFF.

The rearrangement uses TRBV9 and TRBJ2-1, with 7 bases fitting TRBD1. With 2 bases clipped from V and 5 bases from J, the junction kept 10 bases outside the gene matches. The V gene's germline CDR1 is SGDLS and CDR2 YYNGEE. The CDR3 loop spans 16 amino acids. CDR3 coding DNA: TGTGCCAGCAGCGTTGCCCGGGACAGAGCCCACAATGAGCAGTTCTTC. This sequence encodes CASSVARDRAHNEQFF.

CDR3 DNA: TGTGCCAGCAGCGGGACAGGCTACTCCAGCTCCTACGAGCAGTACTTC. Amino acid sequence: CASSGTGYSSSYEQYF. This sequence joins TRBV5-6 and TRBJ2-7; 8 bases are shared with TRBD1. Germline V gene lookup returns CDR1 SGHDT and CDR2 YYEEEE. The CDR3 contains 16 residues. The J segment lost 0 bases and the V segment lost 4 bases, leaving 9 bases of the junction unmatched.

The chain employs TRBV6-5 and TRBJ1-4, with 8 positions matching TRBD1. Germline CDR1 reads MNHEY; CDR2 reads SVGAGI. V trimming: 5 bases; J trimming: 4 bases; junction bases outside the gene matches: 3. CDR3 length: 14 amino acids. The CDR3 reads CASSPDRDNEKLFF. The CDR3 bases are TGTGCCAGCAGTCCGGACAGGGATAATGAAAAACTGTTTTTT.

This clone occurred a few times. This chain connects TRBV4-3 to TRBJ2-7; D perhaps matches TRBD1 (7 bases). Germline lookup yields CDR1 LGHNA and CDR2 YSLEER. The CDR3 extends over 16 amino acids. V lost 0 bases to trimming and J lost 3 bases, with 15 bases between them. The CDR3, as DNA: TGCGCCAGCAGCCAAGAGTACCCAGGGGGAGGCTACGAGCAGTACTTC. Translation: CASSQEYPGGGYEQYF.

The J gene is TRBJ2-5, the V gene TRBV9; 9 nucleotides align to TRBD1. The J call may not be correct, given that the DNA end is closer to TRBJ2-7. The CDR3 runs to 15 residues. Germline CDR1 is SGDLS and CDR2 is YYNGEE. This CDR3 is CASSPPGQGTHEQYF. For the CDR3, the DNA is TGTGCCAGCAGCCCCCCGGGACAGGGAACCCACGAGCAGTACTTC.

There are a few counts of this clone. The V call is TRBV5-1, the J call TRBJ2-3, with D possibly matching TRBD1 (5 bases). Trimming removed 4 bases at V and 6 bases at J, with 9 bases between. Germline lookup yields CDR1 SGHRS and CDR2 YFSETQ. The CDR3 length is 12 residues. CDR3 amino acids: CASSTKGDTQYF. The CDR3 DNA reads TGCGCCAGCAGCACTAAGGGGGATACGCAGTATTTT.

J is TRBJ1-1 and V is TRBV30; 10 positions agree with TRBD1. The V gene end was trimmed by 0 bases and the J gene end by 5 bases; junction bases not matched to a gene: 3. This CDR3 spans 14 amino acids. Germline CDR1 reads GTSNPN; CDR2 reads SVGIG (reference sequence). The CDR3 region is CAWSVGTGVTEAFF. In nucleotides, the CDR3 is TGTGCCTGGAGTGTTGGGACAGGGGTTACTGAAGCTTTCTTT.

The rearrangement uses TRBV5-4 and TRBJ2-3; the D is unclear. Germline V gene lookup returns CDR1 SGHNT and CDR2 YYREEE (reference sequence). V lost 0 bases and J 1 base, leaving 6 bases between the germline ends. The CDR3 is made up of 14 amino acids. The CDR3 sequence: CASSLAHGTDTQYF. CDR3 bases: TGTGCCAGCAGCTTGGCCCATGGCACAGATACGCAGTATTTT.

The CDR3 region has the DNA TGTGCCAGCAGCCCCTTCCCGGAGGTCCTCTATGGCTACACCTTC. This gives the protein CASSPFPEVLYGYTF. The chain links TRBV9 to TRBJ1-2; no definite D call. This CDR3 has 15 residues. Germline V gene sequence: CDR1 SGDLS, CDR2 YYNGEE. Deletions cut 4 bases from V and 4 bases from J, with 17 bases between.

The V gene is TRBV6-5, the J gene TRBJ1-3; D is uncertain. Germline CDR1 reads MNHEY; CDR2 reads SVGAGI. CDR3 length: 13 amino acids. V lost 4 bases and J lost 0, with 4 bases in between. CDR3 in amino acids: CASSSVSGNTIYF. Written as DNA, the CDR3 is TGTGCCAGCAGTTCGGTCTCTGGAAACACCATATATTTT.

The V gene is TRBV7-9, the J gene TRBJ1-2, with D perhaps TRBD1 (6 bases). V dropped 1 base and J dropped 2 bases, with 11 bases sitting between them. The CDR3 is 15 residues long. CDR1 SEHNR and CDR2 FQNEAQ come from the germline V gene (reference sequence). The CDR3 protein is CASSLVQGRNYGYTF. In nucleotides, the CDR3 is TGTGCCAGCAGCTTAGTACAGGGAAGAAACTATGGCTACACCTTC. Using reference TRBV7-9 and TRBJ1-2 for the parts outside the CDR3, the full variable domain is DTGVSQNPRHKITKRGQNVTFRCDPISEHNRLYWYRQTLGQGPEFLTYFQNEAQLEKSRLLSDRFSAERPKGSFSTLEIQRTEQGDSAMYLCASSLVQGRNYGYTFGSGTRLTVV.

This chain uses TRBV4-3 with TRBJ2-3, with 10 bases that match TRBD2. The CDR3 loop spans 15 amino acids. Germline CDR1 reads LGHNA; CDR2 reads YSLEER. V lost 2 bases, J lost 3 bases, and 2 bases stayed unmatched. CDR3 sequence reads: CASSQLAGVTDTQYF. CDR3 nucleotides: TGCGCCAGCAGCCAACTAGCGGGGGTGACAGATACGCAGTATTTT.

This chain connects TRBV25-1 to TRBJ2-5, with D possibly matching TRBD2 (6 bases). Trimming stripped 6 bases from V and 4 bases from J, with 18 bases between. CDR3 length: 15 residues. Germline CDR1 reads MGHDK; CDR2 reads SYGVNS. DNA of the CDR3: TGTGCCAGCAGCCTCCCCGGAGGAGCGGGAGAGACCCAGTACTTC. Its protein product is CASSLPGGAGETQYF.

This clone was picked up a small number of times. The chain recombines TRBV6-6 with TRBJ1-1; no clear D gene. There are 14 residues in the CDR3. The V gene lost 5 bases and the J gene lost 0 bases, with 10 bases spanning the gap. Looked up from germline, CDR1 is MNHNY and CDR2 is SVGAGI (reference sequence). Here the CDR3 DNA reads TGTGCCAGCAGTCCCGAACACCTGAACACTGAAGCTTTCTTT. It specifies CASSPEHLNTEAFF.

There are a few counts of this clone. J is TRBJ1-1 and V is TRBV10-1; D gene unclear. V was clipped by 0 bases and J by 1 base, with 9 bases between them. Germline values: CDR1 WNHNN, CDR2 SYGVQD (reference sequence). CDR3 size: 15 residues. The CDR3 DNA reads TGCGCCAGCAGTGAGTCCGGGGAAGGGAACACTGAAGCTTTCTTT. Protein: CASSESGEGNTEAFF.

The rearrangement links TRBV5-1 to TRBJ1-6; D is uncertain. Trimming removed 3 bases at V and 13 bases at J, with 20 bases between. Germline V gene lookup returns CDR1 SGHRS and CDR2 YFSETQ. The CDR3 totals 15 residues. CDR3: CASSWEGDARMPLHF. In DNA, the CDR3 is TGCGCCAGCAGCTGGGAGGGCGACGCCAGGATGCCCCTCCACTTT.

The J gene is TRBJ1-6, the V gene TRBV15; possibly TRBD1 for D (6 bases). This CDR3 region has 16 residues. Trimming cost V 5 bases and J 7 bases, with 18 bases left between them. Per germline, CDR1 LNHNV and CDR2 YYDKDF (reference sequence). The CDR3 sequence is CATSGTGYFGNSPLHF. The CDR3 nucleotides are TGTGCCACCAGCGGTACAGGGTATTTTGGGAATTCACCCCTCCACTTT.

The gene calls are TRBV7-6 and TRBJ2-1, with TRBD2 identical over 9 bases. Germline-derived CDR1 and CDR2 are SGHVS and FNYEAQ. Trimming took 1 base from V and 5 from J; bases not matched to a gene: 6. The CDR3 runs to 16 residues. CDR3 sequence reads: CASSLGAGGLDNEQFF. CDR3 DNA sequence: TGTGCCAGCAGCTTAGGGGCGGGGGGGTTGGACAATGAGCAGTTCTTC.